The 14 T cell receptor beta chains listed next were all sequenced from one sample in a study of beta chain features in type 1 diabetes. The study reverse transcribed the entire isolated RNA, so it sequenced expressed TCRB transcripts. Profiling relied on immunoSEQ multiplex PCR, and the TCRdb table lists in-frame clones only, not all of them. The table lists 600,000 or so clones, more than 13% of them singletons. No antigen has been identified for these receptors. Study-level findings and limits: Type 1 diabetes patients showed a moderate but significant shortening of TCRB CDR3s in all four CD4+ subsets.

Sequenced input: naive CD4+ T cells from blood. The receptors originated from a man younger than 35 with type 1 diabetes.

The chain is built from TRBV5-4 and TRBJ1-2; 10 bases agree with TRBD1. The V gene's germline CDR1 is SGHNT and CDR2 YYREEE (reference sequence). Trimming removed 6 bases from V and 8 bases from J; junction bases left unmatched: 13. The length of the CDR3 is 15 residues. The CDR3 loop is CASTLGQGTYRGYTF. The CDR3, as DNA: TGTGCCAGCACCCTGGGACAGGGGACCTATCGAGGCTACACCTTC.

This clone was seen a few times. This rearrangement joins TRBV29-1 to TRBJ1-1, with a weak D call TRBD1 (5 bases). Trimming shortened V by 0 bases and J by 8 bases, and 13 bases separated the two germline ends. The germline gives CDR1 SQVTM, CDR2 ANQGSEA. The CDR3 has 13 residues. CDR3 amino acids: CSVEDQQGTEAFF. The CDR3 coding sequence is TGCAGCGTTGAAGATCAGCAGGGAACGGAAGCTTTCTTT.

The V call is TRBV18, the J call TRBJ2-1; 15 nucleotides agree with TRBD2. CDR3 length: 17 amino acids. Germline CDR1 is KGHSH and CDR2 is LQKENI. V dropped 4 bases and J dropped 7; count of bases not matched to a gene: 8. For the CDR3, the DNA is TGTGCCAGCTCACTATCATCCGGGACTAGCGGGAGGAATGAGCAGTTCTTC. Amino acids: CASSLSSGTSGRNEQFF.

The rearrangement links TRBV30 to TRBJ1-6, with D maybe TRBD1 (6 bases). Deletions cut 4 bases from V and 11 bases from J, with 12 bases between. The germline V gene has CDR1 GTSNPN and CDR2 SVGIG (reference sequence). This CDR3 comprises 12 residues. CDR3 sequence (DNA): TGTGCCTGGAAGGGGGAGGGGGCACCCCTCCACTTT. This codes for CAWKGEGAPLHF. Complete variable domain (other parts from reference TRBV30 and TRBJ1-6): SQTIHQWPATLVQPVGSPLSLECTVEGTSNPNLYWYRQAAGRGLQLLFYSVGIGQISSEVPQNLSASRPQDRQFILSSKKLLLSDSGFYLCAWKGEGAPLHFGNGTRLTVT.

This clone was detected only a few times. The CDR3 coding sequence is TGCAGTGCTAGGTCGACGGAGTATTTT. It translates to CSARSTEYF. V usage is TRBV20-1 and J usage is TRBJ2-3; D unclear. CDR3 length equals 9 residues. V shed 3 bases and J shed 13 bases, with 8 bases lying between them. CDR1 and CDR2 from the germline V gene are DFQATT and SNEGSKA (reference sequence).

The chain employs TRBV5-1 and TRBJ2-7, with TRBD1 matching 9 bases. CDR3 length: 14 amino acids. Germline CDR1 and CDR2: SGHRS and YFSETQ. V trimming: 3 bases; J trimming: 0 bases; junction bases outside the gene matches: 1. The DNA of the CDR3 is TGCGCCAGCAGCTCACAGGGGGCCTCCTACGAGCAGTACTTC. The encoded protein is CASSSQGASYEQYF.

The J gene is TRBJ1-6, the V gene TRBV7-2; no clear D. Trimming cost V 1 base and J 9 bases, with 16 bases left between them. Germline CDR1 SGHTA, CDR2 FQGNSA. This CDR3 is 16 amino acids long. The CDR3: CASSLVGRPSGSPLHF. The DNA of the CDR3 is TGTGCCAGCAGCTTAGTAGGGAGACCATCCGGTTCACCCCTCCACTTT.

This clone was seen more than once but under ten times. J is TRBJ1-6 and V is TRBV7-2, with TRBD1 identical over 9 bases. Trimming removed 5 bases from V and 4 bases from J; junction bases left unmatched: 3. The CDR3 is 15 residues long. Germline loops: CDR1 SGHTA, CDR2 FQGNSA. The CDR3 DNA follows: TGTGCCAGCAGCGGAGGGACAGGGTATAATTCACCCCTCCACTTT. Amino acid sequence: CASSGGTGYNSPLHF.

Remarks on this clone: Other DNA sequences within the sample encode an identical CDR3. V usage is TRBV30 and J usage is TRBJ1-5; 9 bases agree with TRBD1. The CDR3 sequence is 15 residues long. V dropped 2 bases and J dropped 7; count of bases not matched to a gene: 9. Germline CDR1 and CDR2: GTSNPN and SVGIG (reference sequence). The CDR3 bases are TGTGCCTGGAGTCCCCTGGACAGGGGTGGGCAGCCCCAGCATTTT. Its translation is CAWSPLDRGGQPQHF.

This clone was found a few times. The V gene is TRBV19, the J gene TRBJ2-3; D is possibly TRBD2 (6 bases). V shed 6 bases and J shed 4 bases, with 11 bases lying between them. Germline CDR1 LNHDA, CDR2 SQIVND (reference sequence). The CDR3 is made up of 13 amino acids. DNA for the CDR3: TGTGCCAGTAGGGACTACGAGGCAGATACGCAGTATTTT. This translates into CASRDYEADTQYF.

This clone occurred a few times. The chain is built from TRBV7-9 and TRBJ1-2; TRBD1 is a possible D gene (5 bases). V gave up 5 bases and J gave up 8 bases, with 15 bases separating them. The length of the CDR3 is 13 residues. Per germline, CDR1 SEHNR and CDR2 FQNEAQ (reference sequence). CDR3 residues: CASSPLAGDGYTF. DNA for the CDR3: TGTGCCAGCAGCCCCTTGGCTGGGGACGGCTACACCTTC.

CDR3 amino acids: CATSSLRGWADTQYF. In DNA, the CDR3 is TGTGCCACCAGCAGCCTGAGGGGCTGGGCAGATACGCAGTATTTT. The chain combines TRBV15 with TRBJ2-3; D possibly uses TRBD1 or TRBD2 (5 bases each). The CDR3 is 15 amino acids. Germline V CDR1 and CDR2: LNHNV, YYDKDF (reference sequence). V lost 3 bases, J lost 4 bases, and 14 bases lay in between.

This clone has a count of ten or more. For the CDR3, the DNA is TGTGCCAGCAGGACATATGCCTACGAGCAGTACTTC. It yields the protein CASRTYAYEQYF. This chain connects TRBV28 to TRBJ2-7, with D hard to call. The germline gives CDR1 MDHEN, CDR2 SYDVKM. The ends were cut back, 6 bases at V and 2 bases at J, with 8 bases in the middle. The CDR3 is 12 residues long.

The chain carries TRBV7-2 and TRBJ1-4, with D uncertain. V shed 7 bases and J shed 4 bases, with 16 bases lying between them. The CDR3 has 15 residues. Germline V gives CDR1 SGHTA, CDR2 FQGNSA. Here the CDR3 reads CASTSTWAGNEKLFF. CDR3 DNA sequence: TGTGCCAGCACCTCAACGTGGGCCGGTAATGAAAAACTGTTTTTT.